The 10 T cell receptor beta chains below come from one sample, sequenced in a study of early T cells in non-severe SARS-CoV-2 infection. TCRdb processed the 5' RACE reads anew with MiXCR; each CDR3 protein has one entry. The sample has about 22,000 distinct CDR3 sequences; less than 5.5% are singletons. Input material: whole blood. These receptors were taken from an adult who was a healthcare worker with PCR-confirmed SARS-CoV-2 infection or an uninfected control (not recorded which).

This clonotype was seen a handful of times. CDR3 coding DNA: TGTGCCAGCAGCTTATTCGAAGGGGCGAACACTGAAGCTTTCTTT. This encodes CASSLFEGANTEAFF. The chain links TRBV11-1 to TRBJ1-1; D perhaps matches TRBD1 (5 bases). Germline V lookup: CDR1 SGHAT, CDR2 FQDESV (reference sequence). This CDR3 has 15 residues. Between the trimmed V and J ends, which lost 2 bases and 1 base, there was a span of 11 bases.

The J gene is TRBJ1-2, the V gene TRBV18, with TRBD1 as a possible D gene (6 bases). CDR1 and CDR2 from the germline V gene are KGHSH and LQKENI. The CDR3 loop spans 16 amino acids. Trimming pared 3 bases from V and 8 bases from J, leaving 22 bases between. The CDR3 loop reads CASSPSQQGDDLGYTF. DNA of the CDR3: TGTGCCAGCTCACCCTCGCAACAGGGTGATGATCTCGGCTACACCTTC.

The V gene is TRBV6-2 or TRBV6-3, the J gene TRBJ2-7; unclear D gene. The CDR3 loop spans 11 amino acids. Trimming stripped 2 bases from V and 5 bases from J, with 4 bases between. The germline CDR1 and CDR2 sequences are MNHEY and SVGEGT. CDR3 amino acids: CASSYPHEQYF. CDR3 sequence (DNA): TGTGCCAGCAGTTACCCCCACGAGCAGTACTTC.

The rearrangement uses TRBV19 and TRBJ2-1; D tentatively reads TRBD1 or TRBD2 (6 bases each). Germline values: CDR1 LNHDA, CDR2 SQIVND (reference sequence). V dropped 4 bases and J dropped 8 bases, with 21 bases sitting between them. This CDR3 has 16 amino acids. The CDR3 coding sequence is TGTGCCAGTAGTACCGTTCGGGGGCCGGCCGAGGATGAGCAGTTCTTC. Translating it yields CASSTVRGPAEDEQFF.

This clonotype was detected a few times. The chain recombines TRBV7-3 with TRBJ2-2, with 7 nucleotides matching TRBD1. CDR1 SGHTA and CDR2 FQGTGA come from the germline V gene. CDR3 length: 19 amino acids. J was trimmed by 2 bases and V by 5 bases; bases with no gene match: 17. CDR3 sequence: CASSGSDRVATPNTGELFF. CDR3 nucleotide sequence: TGTGCCAGCAGCGGGAGCGACAGGGTCGCCACCCCTAACACCGGGGAGCTGTTTTTT. Using reference TRBV7-3 and TRBJ2-2 for the parts outside the CDR3, the full variable domain is GAGVSQTPSNKVTEKGKYVELRCDPISGHTALYWYRQSLGQGPEFLIYFQGTGAADDSGLPNDRFFAVRPEGSVSTLKIQRTERGDSAVYLCASSGSDRVATPNTGELFFGEGSRLTVL.

This clonotype was detected many times. V is TRBV9 and J is TRBJ1-3; 7 bases match TRBD1. The CDR3 totals 17 residues. V gave up 4 bases and J gave up 0 bases; unmatched junction bases: 10. Per germline, CDR1 SGDLS and CDR2 YYNGEE. For the CDR3, the DNA is TGTGCCAGCAGCCCACGCGACAGGGACCCCTCTGGAAACACCATATATTTT. Its protein is CASSPRDRDPSGNTIYF.

In this sample, this clonotype turned up many times. The rearrangement uses TRBV9 and TRBJ2-2; 7 bases agree with TRBD2. Germline lookup yields CDR1 SGDLS and CDR2 YYNGEE. The CDR3 sequence is 16 residues long. J gave up 2 bases and V 4 bases, and 8 bases lay outside the gene matches. CDR3 in amino acids: CASSSPGLINTGELFF. The CDR3 coding sequence is TGTGCCAGCAGCTCCCCGGGACTAATAAACACCGGGGAGCTGTTTTTT.

This clonotype appeared many times. The chain has TRBV5-4 and TRBJ2-3, with 10 bases identical to TRBD2. After removal of 0 bases from V and 6 bases from J, the junction contained 4 bases not matched to a gene. The germline V gene encodes CDR1 SGHNT and CDR2 YYREEE (reference sequence). The CDR3 extends over 15 amino acids. The CDR3 region has the DNA TGTGCCAGCAGCTTGGGGACTAGCGGTTCGGATACGCAGTATTTT. This gives the protein CASSLGTSGSDTQYF. The full variable domain, in which reference TRBV5-4 and TRBJ2-3 provide the parts outside the CDR3, is ETGVTQSPTHLIKTRGQQVTLRCSSQSGHNTVSWYQQALGQGPQFIFQYYREEENGRGNFPPRFSGLQFPNYSSELNVNALELDDSALYLCASSLGTSGSDTQYFGPGTRLTVL.

This clonotype occurred many times. The chain recombines TRBV7-2 with TRBJ1-1; D is undetermined. Germline CDR1 and CDR2: SGHTA and FQGNSA. The V gene lost 6 bases and the J gene lost 5 bases, with 13 bases spanning the gap. The CDR3 loop spans 13 amino acids. The CDR3 region is CASSYGRFTEAFF. The CDR3 coding sequence is TGTGCCAGCAGTTACGGACGATTTACTGAAGCTTTCTTT. Supplemented by reference TRBV7-2 and TRBJ1-1, the full variable domain reads GAGVSQSPSNKVTEKGKDVELRCDPISGHTALYWYRQSLGQGLEFLIYFQGNSAPDKSGLPSDRFSAERTGGSVSTLTIQRTQQEDSAVYLCASSYGRFTEAFFGQGTRLTVV.

The genes are TRBV5-1 and TRBJ2-7, with 7 bases aligning to TRBD1. V lost 5 bases, J lost 3 bases, and 14 bases stayed unmatched. The CDR3 spans 16 residues. Germline CDR1 reads SGHRS; CDR2 reads YFSETQ. The CDR3 loop is CASSRTTGQTFYEQYF. CDR3 DNA: TGCGCCAGCAGTCGCACTACGGGACAGACCTTCTACGAGCAGTACTTC.